This T cell receptor beta chain was captured in a study of blood T cell repertoires in COVID-19. Whole-study context: The United States, Italy and Spain supplied acute and convalescent COVID-19 samples. PBMCs, B-cell-depleted T cells, or T cells were the source of the cDNA or gDNA that made up the material.

Original handling: Estimation of nucleated cell counts was performed using reference gene primer amplification. Profiling relied on immunoSEQ multiplex PCR, and the TCRdb table lists in-frame clones only, not all of them. That table supplies the V and J calls and clone size; D and trimming were determined from the DNA. The sample includes under 500,000 clones, 80% to 90% of them seen just once. Per the germline V gene, CDR1 is SGHRS and CDR2 is YFSETQ. V lost 4 bases to trimming and J lost 4 bases, with 15 bases between them. The CDR3 length is 15 residues. Sample: peripheral blood. The sequence was collected from a woman in her thirties with acute or convalescent COVID-19. The chain uses TRBV5-1 and TRBJ2-1; maybe TRBD2 (6 bases). CDR3 residues: CASSPRESVYNEQFF. CDR3 coding DNA: TGCGCCAGCAGCCCACGGGAGTCTGTATACAATGAGCAGTTCTTC.